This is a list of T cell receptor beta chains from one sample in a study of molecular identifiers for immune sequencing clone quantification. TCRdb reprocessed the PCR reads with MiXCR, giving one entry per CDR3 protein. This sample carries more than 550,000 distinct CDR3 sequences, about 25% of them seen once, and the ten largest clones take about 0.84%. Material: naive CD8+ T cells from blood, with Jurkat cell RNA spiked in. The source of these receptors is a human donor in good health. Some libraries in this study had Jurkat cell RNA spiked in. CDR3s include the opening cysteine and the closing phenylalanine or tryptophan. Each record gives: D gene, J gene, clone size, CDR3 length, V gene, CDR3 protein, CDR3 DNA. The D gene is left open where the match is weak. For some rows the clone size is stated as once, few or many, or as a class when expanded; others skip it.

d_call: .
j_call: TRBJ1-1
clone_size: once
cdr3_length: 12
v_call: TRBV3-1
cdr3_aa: CAGSPTGTQAFF
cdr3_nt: TGTGCCGGCAGCCCAACCGGGACACAAGCTTTCTTT

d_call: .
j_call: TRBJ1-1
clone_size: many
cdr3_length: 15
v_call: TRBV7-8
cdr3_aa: CASSWDRRMNTEAFF
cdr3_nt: TGTGCCAGCAGCTGGGACCGACGTATGAACACTGAAGCTTTCTTT

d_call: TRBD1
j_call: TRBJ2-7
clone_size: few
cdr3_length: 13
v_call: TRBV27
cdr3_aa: CASSLLQGGEQYF
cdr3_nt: TGTGCCAGCAGTTTATTACAGGGGGGCGAGCAGTACTTC

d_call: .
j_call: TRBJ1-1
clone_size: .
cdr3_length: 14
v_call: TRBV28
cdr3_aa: CASSWGDPSTEAFF
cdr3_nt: TGTGCCAGCAGTTGGGGCGATCCAAGCACTGAAGCTTTCTTT

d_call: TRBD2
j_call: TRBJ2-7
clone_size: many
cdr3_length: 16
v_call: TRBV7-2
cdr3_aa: CASSFYSGGGYYEQYF
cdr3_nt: TGTGCCAGCAGCTTCTACAGCGGGGGGGGCTACTACGAGCAGTACTTC

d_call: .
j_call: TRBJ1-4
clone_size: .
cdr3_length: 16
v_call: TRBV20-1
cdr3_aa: CSARDWDGLDNEKLFF
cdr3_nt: TGCAGTGCTAGAGATTGGGACGGCCTTGATAATGAAAAACTGTTTTTT

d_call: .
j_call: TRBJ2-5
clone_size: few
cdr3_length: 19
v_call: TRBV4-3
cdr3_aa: CASSQHLLGGPPGGETQYF
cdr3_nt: TGCGCCAGCAGCCAACACCTACTCGGGGGGCCCCCTGGGGGAGAGACCCAGTACTTC

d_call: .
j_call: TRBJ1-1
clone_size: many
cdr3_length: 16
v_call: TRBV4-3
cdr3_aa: CASSQDWEYVNTEAFF
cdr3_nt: TGCGCCAGCAGCCAAGACTGGGAGTACGTGAACACTGAAGCTTTCTTT

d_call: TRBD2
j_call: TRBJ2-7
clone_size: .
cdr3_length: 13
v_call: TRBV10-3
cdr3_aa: CAIRLAGPYEQYF
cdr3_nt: TGTGCCATCAGACTAGCGGGACCCTACGAGCAGTACTTC

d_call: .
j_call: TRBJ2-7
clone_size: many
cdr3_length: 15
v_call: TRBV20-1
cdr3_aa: CSASTFSEGRGEQYF
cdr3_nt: TGCAGTGCTAGTACTTTTTCGGAGGGCAGGGGGGAGCAGTACTTC

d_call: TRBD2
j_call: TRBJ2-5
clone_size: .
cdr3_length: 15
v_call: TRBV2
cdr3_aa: CASSDALAGVETQYF
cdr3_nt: TGTGCCAGCAGCGACGCACTAGCGGGGGTAGAGACCCAGTACTTC

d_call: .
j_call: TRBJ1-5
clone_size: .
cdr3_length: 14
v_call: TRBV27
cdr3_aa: CASRLSGGNQPQHF
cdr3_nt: TGTGCCAGCAGATTGTCGGGCGGCAATCAGCCCCAGCATTTT

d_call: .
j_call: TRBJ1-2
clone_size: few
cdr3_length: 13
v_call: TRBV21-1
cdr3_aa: CASSKPEYPGYTF
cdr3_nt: TGTGCCAGCAGTAAGCCCGAGTATCCTGGCTACACCTTC

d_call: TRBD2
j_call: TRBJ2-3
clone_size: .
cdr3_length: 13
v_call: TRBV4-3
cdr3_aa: CARGGGASDTQYF
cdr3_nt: TGCGCCCGCGGCGGGGGGGCTTCAGATACGCAGTATTTT

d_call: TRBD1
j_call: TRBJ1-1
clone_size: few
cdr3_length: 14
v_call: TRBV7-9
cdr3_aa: CASSSRDRGPEAFF
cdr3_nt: TGTGCCAGCAGCTCGAGGGACAGGGGGCCTGAAGCTTTCTTT

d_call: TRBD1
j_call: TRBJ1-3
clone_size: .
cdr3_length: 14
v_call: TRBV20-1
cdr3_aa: CSARDRLSGNTIYF
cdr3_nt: TGCAGTGCAAGGGACAGGCTCTCTGGAAACACCATATATTTT

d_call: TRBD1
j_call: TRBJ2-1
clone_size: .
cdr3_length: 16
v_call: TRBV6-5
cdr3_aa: CASRSGTGFSYSEQFF
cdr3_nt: TGTGCCAGCAGGTCCGGGACAGGGTTCTCCTACAGTGAGCAGTTCTTC

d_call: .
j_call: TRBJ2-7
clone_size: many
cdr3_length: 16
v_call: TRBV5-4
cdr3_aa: CASSPSVAASSYEQYF
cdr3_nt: TGTGCCAGCAGCCCCTCAGTAGCGGCAAGCTCCTACGAGCAGTACTTC

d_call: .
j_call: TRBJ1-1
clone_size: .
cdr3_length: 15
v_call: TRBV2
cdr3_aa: CASSEGGGMNTEAFF
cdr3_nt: TGTGCCAGCAGTGAAGGTGGAGGGATGAACACTGAAGCTTTCTTT

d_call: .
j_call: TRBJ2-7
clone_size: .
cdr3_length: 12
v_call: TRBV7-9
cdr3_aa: CASTRISYEQYF
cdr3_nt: TGTGCCAGCACCAGGATCTCCTACGAGCAGTACTTC

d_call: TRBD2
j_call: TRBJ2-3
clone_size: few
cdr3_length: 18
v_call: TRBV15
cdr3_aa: CATSRTPPGGLIRDTQYF
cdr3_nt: TGTGCCACCAGCAGAACCCCGCCGGGGGGGCTTATAAGGGATACGCAGTATTTT

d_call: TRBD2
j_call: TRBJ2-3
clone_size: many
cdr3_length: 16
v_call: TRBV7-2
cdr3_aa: CASSAWTSGYTDTQYF
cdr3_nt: TGTGCCAGCAGCGCCTGGACTAGCGGATACACAGATACGCAGTATTTT

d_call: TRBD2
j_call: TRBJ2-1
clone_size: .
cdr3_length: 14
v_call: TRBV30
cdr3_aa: CAFQGAGDYNEQFF
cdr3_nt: TGTGCCTTCCAAGGGGCGGGGGACTACAATGAGCAGTTCTTC

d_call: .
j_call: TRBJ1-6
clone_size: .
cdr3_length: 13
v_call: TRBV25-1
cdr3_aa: CASRVSYNSPLHF
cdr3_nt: TGTGCCAGTCGGGTCTCCTATAATTCACCCCTCCACTTT

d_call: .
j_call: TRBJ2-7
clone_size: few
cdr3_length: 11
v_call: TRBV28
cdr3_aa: CASTDTYEQYF
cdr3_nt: TGTGCCAGCACCGACACCTACGAGCAGTACTTC

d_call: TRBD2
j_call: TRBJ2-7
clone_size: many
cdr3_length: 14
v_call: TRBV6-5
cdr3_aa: CASSPAGGFYEQYF
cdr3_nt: TGTGCCAGCAGTCCCGCCGGGGGGTTCTACGAGCAGTACTTC

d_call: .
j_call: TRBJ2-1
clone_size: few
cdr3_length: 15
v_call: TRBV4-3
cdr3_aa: CASSQDPGQLNEQFF
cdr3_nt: TGCGCCAGCAGCCAAGATCCCGGACAGTTAAATGAGCAGTTCTTC

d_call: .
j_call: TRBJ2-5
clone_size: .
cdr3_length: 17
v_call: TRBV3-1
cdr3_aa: CASSQGVSGNAQEPQYF
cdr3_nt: TGTGCCAGCAGCCAAGGGGTTAGCGGCAACGCACAAGAGCCCCAGTACTTC

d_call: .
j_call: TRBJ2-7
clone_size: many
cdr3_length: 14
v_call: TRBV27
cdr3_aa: CASSLSGAAYEQYF
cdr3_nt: TGTGCCAGCAGTTTATCGGGGGCGGCCTACGAGCAGTACTTC

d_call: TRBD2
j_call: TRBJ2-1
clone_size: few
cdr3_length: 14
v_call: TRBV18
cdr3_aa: CASSPSLRELEQFF
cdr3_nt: TGTGCCAGCTCACCTAGTTTGCGGGAGCTTGAGCAGTTCTTC

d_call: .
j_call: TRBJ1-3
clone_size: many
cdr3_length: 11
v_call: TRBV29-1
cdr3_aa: CSVGAGNTIYF
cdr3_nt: TGCAGCGTTGGGGCTGGAAACACCATATATTTT

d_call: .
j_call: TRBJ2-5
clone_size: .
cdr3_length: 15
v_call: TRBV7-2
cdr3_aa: CASRPSTGLGETQYF
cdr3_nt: TGTGCCAGCAGACCAAGCACGGGTTTAGGGGAGACCCAGTACTTC

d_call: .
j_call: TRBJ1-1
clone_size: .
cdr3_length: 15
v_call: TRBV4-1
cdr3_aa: CASSQERGLNTEAFF
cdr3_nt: TGCGCCAGCAGCCAAGAGCGGGGTTTGAACACTGAAGCTTTCTTT

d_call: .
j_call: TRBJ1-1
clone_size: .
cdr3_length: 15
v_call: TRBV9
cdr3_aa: CASSQAPGRGYEAFF
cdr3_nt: TGTGCCAGCAGCCAAGCTCCGGGACGGGGATATGAAGCTTTCTTT

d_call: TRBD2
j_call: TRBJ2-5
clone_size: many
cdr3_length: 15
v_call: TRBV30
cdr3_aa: CAWSGLRDYKETQYF
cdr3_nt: TGTGCCTGGAGTGGTCTCCGGGACTACAAAGAGACCCAGTACTTC

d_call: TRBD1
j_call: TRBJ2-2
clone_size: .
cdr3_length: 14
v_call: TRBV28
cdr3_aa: CASSGQGAAGELFF
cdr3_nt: TGTGCCAGCAGCGGACAGGGGGCCGCCGGGGAGCTGTTTTTT

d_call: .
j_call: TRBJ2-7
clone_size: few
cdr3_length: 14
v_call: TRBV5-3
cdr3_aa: CAGSLGLASYEQYF
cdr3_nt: TGTGCCGGCAGCTTGGGACTGGCGAGCTACGAGCAGTACTTC

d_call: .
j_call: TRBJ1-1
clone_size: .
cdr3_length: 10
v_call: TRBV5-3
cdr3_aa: CASSWAEAFF
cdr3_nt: TGCGCCAGCAGCTGGGCTGAAGCTTTCTTT

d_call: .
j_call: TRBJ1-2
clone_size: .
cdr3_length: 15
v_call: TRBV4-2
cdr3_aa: CASSQEGRGADGYTF
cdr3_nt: TGTGCCAGCAGCCAAGAGGGCAGGGGCGCAGATGGCTACACCTTC

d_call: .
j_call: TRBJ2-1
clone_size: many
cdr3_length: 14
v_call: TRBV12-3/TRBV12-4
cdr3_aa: CASSPGPAFNEQFF
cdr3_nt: TGTGCCAGCAGCCCGGGACCAGCGTTCAATGAGCAGTTCTTC

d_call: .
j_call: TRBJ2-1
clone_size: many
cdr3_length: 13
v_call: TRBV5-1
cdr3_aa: CASSLDGYNEQFF
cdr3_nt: TGCGCCAGCAGCTTGGACGGGTACAATGAGCAGTTCTTC

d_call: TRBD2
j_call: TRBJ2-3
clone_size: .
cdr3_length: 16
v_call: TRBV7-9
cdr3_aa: CASSLGRASGRDTQYF
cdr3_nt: TGTGCCAGCAGCTTAGGGAGGGCTAGCGGGAGAGATACGCAGTATTTT

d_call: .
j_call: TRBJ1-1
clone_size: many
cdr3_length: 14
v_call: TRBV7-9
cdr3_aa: CASSRGSMNTEAFF
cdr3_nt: TGTGCCAGCAGCAGGGGGAGCATGAACACTGAAGCTTTCTTT

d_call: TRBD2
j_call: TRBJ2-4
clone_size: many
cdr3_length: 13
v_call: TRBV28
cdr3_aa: CASSLLAGGIQYF
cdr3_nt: TGTGCCAGCAGTTTATTAGCGGGAGGCATTCAGTACTTC

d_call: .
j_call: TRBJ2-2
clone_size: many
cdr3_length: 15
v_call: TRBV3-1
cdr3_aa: CASAGTDANTGELFF
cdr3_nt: TGTGCCAGCGCCGGGACGGACGCGAACACCGGGGAGCTGTTTTTT

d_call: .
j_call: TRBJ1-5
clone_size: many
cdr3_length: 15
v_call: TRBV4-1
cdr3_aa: CASSQEGDSGQPQHF
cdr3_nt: TGCGCCAGCAGCCAAGAAGGGGATTCGGGACAGCCCCAGCATTTT

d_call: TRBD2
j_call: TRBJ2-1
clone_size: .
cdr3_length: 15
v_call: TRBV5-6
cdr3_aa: CASSLRLAGSNEQFF
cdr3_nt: TGTGCCAGCAGCTTGCGACTAGCGGGATCCAATGAGCAGTTCTTC

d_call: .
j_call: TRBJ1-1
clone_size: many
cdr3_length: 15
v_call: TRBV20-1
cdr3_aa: CSARDPQEGGTEAFF
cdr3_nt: TGCAGTGCTAGAGATCCGCAAGAGGGAGGCACTGAAGCTTTCTTT